This TCR beta chain was obtained from a study of OX40 agonist ivuxolimab in advanced cancers. V dropped 0 bases and J dropped 0 bases, with 5 bases sitting between them. Germline V gene data show CDR1 as SGDLS and CDR2 as YYNGEE. This CDR3 has 14 residues. TCRdb keeps only in-frame clones here, not all; method: immunoSEQ multiplex PCR. The sample has about 28,000 clones, 82% seen once. Study-wide results and limits: Low clonal expansion, among the lowest seen, marked partial responders at 0.1-3.0 mg/kg. Clonal expansion by week 6 occurred in CD4+ and CD8+ blood T cells (at 0.1 to 3.0 mg/kg). Undetermined was the antigen specificity of the expanded peripheral T cells. In general, CD8+ T cells held more expanded clones than CD4+ did, on average.

With regard to this clone: Its antigen is currently unknown.

The genes are TRBV9 and TRBJ2-3, with D uncertain. This sequence originates from an adult with an advanced solid tumor such as melanoma, head and neck, liver or kidney cancer. The specimen was CD4+ or CD8+ T cells sorted from blood, collected in a trial of the OX40 agonist ivuxolimab. CDR3 in amino acids: CASSVERSTDTQYF. In DNA form, the CDR3 reads TGTGCCAGCAGCGTAGAACGAAGCACAGATACGCAGTATTTT.